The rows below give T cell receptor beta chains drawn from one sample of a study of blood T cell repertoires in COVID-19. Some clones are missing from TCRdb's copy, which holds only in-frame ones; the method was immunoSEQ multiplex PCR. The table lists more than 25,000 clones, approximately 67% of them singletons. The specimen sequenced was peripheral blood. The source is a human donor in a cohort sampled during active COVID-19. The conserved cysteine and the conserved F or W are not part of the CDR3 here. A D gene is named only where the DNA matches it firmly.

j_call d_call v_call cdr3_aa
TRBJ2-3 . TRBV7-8 ASSLGGASTDTQY
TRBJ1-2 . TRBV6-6 ASSYSTGSYT
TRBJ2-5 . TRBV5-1 ASSLGRGSETQY
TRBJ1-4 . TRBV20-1 SASGSGKLF
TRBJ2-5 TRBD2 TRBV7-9 ASSLMGGGETQY
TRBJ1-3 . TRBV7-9 ASSLASGLPGNTIY
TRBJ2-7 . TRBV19 ASSPVPLAGPVSYEQY
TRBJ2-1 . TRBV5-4 ASSAMGAANEQF
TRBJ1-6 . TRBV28 ASSPHRDGSPLH
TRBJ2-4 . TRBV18 ASSPGPSGIQY
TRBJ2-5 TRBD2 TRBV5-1 ASSSASGLQETQY
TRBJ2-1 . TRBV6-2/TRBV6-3 ASSFGDSYNEQF
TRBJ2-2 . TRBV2 ASSEARRRSTGELF
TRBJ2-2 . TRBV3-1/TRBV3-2 ASRQGLVTGELF
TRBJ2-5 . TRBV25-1 ASTPPPGAAQETQY
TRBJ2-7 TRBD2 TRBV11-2 ASSLVAGPVYEQY
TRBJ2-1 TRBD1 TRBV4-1 ASSPYLTGRRGNEQF
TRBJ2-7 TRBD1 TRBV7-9 ASSLVGTGAEQY
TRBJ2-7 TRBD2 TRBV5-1 ASSPTGTSDYEQY
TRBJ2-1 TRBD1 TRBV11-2 ASSLPGQGSNRPL
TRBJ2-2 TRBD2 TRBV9 ASSVAGSASGRTGELF
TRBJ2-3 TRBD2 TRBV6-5 ASSYEGLANTDTQY
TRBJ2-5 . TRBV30 AWSSPRGQETQY
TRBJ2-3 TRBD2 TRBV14 ASSRGSGRY
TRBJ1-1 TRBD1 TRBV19 ASSPRTGGNTEAF
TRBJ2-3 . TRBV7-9 ASSSLTDTQY
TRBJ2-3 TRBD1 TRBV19 ASSIDPARGNTDTQY
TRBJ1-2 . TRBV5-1 ASSLNSNYGYT
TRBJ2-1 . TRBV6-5 ASGGPGYNEQF
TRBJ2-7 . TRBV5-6 ASSLSGSLRREQY
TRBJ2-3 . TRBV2 ASKTDSTDTQY
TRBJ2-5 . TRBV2 ASRGSGQETQY
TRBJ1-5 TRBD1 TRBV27 ASSSLGTGNQPQH
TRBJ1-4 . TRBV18 ASSPVATNEKLF
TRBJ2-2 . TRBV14 ASRTRGTGELF
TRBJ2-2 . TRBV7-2 ASSLEVSRGELF
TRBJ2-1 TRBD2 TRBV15 ATSREGTSGRNEQF
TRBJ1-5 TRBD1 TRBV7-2 ASSLGQGGQPQH
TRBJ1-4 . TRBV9 ASSRGRATTNEKLF
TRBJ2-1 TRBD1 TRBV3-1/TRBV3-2 ASSQGTGGNEQF
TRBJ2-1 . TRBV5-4 ASSLGLGLEF
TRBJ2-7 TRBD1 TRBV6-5 ASSSSGGFYEQY
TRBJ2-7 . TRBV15 ATSRDLAYEQY
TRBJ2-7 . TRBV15 ATMGNTYEQY
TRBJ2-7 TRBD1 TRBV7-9 ASSRTGENEQY
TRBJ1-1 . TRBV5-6 ASSLVSVSEAF
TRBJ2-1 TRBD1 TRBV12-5 ASGPPGDSEQF
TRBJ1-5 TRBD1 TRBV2 ASGRGTGGGQPQH
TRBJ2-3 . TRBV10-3 AISVAVRTDTQY
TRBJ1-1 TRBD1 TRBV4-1 ASSHPTGRGVNTEAF
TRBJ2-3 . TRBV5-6 ASSPPVAYTQY
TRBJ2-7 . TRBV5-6 ASSNLGEAKGEQY
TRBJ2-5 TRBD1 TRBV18 ASSPRGSRGQETQY